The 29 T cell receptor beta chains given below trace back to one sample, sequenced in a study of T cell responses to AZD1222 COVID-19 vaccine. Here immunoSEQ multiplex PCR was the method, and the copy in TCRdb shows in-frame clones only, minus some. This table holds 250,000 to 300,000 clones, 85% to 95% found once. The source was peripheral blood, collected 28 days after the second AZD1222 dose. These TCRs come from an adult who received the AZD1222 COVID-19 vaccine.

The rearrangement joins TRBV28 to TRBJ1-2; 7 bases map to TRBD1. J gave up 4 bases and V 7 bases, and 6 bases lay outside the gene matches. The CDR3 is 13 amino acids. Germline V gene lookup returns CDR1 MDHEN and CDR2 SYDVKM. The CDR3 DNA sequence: TGTGCCAGCACTGCGGACAGGATCTATGGCTACACCTTC. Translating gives CASTADRIYGYTF.

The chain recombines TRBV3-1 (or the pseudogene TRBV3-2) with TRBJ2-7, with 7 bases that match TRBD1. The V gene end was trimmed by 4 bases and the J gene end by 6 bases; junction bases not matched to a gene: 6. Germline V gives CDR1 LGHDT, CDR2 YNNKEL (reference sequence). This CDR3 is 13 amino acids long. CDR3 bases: TGTGCCAGCAGCCTAATGACAGGGTTCGAGCAGTACTTC. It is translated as CASSLMTGFEQYF.

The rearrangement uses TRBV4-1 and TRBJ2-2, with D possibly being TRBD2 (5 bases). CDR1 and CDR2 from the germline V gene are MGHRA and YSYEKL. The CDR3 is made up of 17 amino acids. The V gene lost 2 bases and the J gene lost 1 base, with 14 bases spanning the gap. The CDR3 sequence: CASSQHPAVRNTGELFF. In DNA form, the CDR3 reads TGCGCCAGCAGCCAACACCCAGCGGTGCGGAACACCGGGGAGCTGTTTTTT.

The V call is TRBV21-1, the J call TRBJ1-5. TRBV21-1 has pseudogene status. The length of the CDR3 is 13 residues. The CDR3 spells CASSKEPGQPQHF. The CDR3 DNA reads TGTGCCAGCAGCAAAGAACCGGGACAGCCCCAGCATTTT.

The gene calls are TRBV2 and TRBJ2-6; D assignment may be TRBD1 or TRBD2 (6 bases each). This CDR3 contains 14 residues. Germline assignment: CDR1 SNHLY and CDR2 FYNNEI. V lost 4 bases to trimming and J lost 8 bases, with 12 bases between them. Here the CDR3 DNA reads TGTGCCAGCAGTGGGGCGGGACACACCAACGTCCTGACTTTC. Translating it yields CASSGAGHTNVLTF. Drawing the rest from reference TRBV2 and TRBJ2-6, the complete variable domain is EPEVTQTPSHQVTQMGQEVILRCVPISNHLYFYWYRQILGQKVEFLVSFYNNEISEKSEIFDDQFSVERPDGSNFTLKIRSTKLEDSAMYFCASSGAGHTNVLTFGAGSRLTVL.

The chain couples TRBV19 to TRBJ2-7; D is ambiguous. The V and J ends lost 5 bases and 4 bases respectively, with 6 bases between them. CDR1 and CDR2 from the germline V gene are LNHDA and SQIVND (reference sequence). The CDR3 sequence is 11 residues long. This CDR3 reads CASSWGYEQYF. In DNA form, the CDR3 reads TGTGCCAGTAGTTGGGGATACGAGCAGTACTTC.

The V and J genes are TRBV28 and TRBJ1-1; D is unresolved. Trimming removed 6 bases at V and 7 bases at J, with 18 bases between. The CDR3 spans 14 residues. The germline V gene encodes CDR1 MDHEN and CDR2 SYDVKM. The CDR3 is CASRSARALSEAFF. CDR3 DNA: TGTGCCAGCAGGTCTGCCCGGGCGTTAAGTGAAGCTTTCTTT.

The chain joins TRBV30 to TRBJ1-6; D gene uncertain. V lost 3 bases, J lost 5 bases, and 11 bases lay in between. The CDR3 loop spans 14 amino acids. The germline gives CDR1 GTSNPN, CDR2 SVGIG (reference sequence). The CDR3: CAWSLGQNNSPLHF. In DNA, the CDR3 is TGTGCCTGGAGCCTCGGGCAGAATAATTCACCCCTCCACTTT.

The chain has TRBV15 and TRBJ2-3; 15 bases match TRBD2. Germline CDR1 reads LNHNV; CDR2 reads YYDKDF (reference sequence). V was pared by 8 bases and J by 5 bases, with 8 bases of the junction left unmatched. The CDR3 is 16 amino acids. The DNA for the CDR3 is TGTGCCACCCGAGGACTAGCGGGAGGGAGGCGAGATACGCAGTATTTT. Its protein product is CATRGLAGGRRDTQYF.

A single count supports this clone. The CDR3 nucleotides are TGTGCCAGCAGCCCTTCTTTATGGGATCGCGGCGGGGAGCTGTTTTTT. Translating it yields CASSPSLWDRGGELFF. The V and J genes are TRBV9 and TRBJ2-2; D call uncertain. Trimming took 4 bases from V and 7 from J, leaving 20 bases between them. The CDR3 covers 16 residues. The germline V gene has CDR1 SGDLS and CDR2 YYNGEE.

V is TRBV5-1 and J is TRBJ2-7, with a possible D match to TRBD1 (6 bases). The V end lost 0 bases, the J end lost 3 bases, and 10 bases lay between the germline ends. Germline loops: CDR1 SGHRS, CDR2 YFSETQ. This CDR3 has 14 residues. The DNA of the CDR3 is TGCGCCAGCAGCTTGGTCCCGGACAGCTACGAGCAGTACTTC. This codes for CASSLVPDSYEQYF.

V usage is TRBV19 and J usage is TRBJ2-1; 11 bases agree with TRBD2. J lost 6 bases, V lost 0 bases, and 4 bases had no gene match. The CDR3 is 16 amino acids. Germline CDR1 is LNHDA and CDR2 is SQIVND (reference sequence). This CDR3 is CASSIDRLAGGNEQFF. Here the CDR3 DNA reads TGTGCCAGTAGTATAGATCGGCTAGCGGGGGGCAATGAGCAGTTCTTC.

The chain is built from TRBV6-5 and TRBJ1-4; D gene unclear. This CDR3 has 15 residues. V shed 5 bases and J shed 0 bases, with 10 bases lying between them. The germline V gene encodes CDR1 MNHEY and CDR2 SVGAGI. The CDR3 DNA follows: TGTGCCAGCAGTCCGAGAGGTGCAACTAATGAAAAACTGTTTTTT. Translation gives CASSPRGATNEKLFF.

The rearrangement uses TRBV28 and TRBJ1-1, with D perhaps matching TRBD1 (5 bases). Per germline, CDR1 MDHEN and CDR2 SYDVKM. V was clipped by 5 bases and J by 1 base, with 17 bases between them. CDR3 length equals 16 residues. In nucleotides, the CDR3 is TGTGCCAGCAGTCCAAACCCGGGACGGGGGAACACTGAAGCTTTCTTT. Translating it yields CASSPNPGRGNTEAFF.

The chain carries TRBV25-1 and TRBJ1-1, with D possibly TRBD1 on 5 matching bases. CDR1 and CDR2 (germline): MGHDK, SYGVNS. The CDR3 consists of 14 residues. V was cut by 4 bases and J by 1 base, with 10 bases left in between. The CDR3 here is CASSASGQNTEAFF. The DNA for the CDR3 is TGTGCCAGCAGTGCATCAGGACAGAACACTGAAGCTTTCTTT.

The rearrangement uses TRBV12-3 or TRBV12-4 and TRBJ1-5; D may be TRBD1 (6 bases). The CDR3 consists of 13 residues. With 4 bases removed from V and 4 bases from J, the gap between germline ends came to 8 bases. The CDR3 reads CASSSTGNQPQHF. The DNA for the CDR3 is TGTGCCAGCAGTTCAACAGGGAATCAGCCCCAGCATTTT.

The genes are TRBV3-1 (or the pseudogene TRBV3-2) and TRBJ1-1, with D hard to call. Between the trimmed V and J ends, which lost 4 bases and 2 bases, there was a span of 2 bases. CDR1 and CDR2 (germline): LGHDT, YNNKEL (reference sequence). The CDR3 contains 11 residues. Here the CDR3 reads CASSRNTEAFF. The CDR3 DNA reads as TGTGCCAGCAGCCGTAACACTGAAGCTTTCTTT.

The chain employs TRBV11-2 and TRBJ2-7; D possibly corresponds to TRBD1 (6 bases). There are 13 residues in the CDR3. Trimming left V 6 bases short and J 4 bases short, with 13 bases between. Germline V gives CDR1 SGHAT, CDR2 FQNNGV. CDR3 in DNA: TGTGCCAGCAGTTGGGGCACAGGGTACGAGCAGTACTTC. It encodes CASSWGTGYEQYF.

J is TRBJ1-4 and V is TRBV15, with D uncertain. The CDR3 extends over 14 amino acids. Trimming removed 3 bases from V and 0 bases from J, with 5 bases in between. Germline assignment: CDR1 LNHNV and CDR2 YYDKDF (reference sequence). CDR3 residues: CATSRKATNEKLFF. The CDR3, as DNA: TGTGCCACCAGCAGGAAAGCAACTAATGAAAAACTGTTTTTT.

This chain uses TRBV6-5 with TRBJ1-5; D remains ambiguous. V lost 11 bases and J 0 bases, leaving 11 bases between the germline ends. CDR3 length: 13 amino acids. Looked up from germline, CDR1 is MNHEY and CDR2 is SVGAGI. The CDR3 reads CAAHTNSNQPQHF. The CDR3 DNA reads TGTGCCGCGCACACAAATAGCAATCAGCCCCAGCATTTT.

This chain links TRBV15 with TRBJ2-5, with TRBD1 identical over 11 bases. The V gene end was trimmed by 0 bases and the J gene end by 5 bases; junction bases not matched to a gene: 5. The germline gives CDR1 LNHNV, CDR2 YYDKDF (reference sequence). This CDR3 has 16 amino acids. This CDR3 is CATSRDRGTGGETQYF. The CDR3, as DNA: TGTGCCACCAGCAGAGATCGAGGGACAGGGGGGGAGACCCAGTACTTC.

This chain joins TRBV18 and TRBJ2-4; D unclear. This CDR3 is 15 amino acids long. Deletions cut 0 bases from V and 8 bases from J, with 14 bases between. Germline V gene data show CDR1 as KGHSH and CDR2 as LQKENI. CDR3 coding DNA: TGTGCCAGCTCACCACCCCGGCCGTCCTCGGACATTCAGTACTTC. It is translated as CASSPPRPSSDIQYF.

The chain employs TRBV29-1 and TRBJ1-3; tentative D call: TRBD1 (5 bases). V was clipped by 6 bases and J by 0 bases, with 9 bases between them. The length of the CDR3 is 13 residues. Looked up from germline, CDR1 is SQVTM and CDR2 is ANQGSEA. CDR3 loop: CSVRQSSGNTIYF. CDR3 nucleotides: TGCAGCGTGAGACAGAGCTCTGGAAACACCATATATTTT.

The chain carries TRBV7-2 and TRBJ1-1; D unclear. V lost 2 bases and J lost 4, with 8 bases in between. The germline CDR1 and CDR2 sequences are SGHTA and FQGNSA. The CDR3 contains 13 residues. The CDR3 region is CASSLRRGTEAFF. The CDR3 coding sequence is TGTGCCAGCAGCTTACGACGAGGCACTGAAGCTTTCTTT. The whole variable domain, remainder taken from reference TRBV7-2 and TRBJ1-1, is GAGVSQSPSNKVTEKGKDVELRCDPISGHTALYWYRQSLGQGLEFLIYFQGNSAPDKSGLPSDRFSAERTGGSVSTLTIQRTQQEDSAVYLCASSLRRGTEAFFGQGTRLTVV.

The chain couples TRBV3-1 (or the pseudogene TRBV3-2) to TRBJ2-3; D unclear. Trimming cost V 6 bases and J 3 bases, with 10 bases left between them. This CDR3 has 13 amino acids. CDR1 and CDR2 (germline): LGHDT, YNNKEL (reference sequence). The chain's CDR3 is CASRRKGTDTQYF. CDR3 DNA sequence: TGTGCCAGCAGACGAAAGGGAACAGATACGCAGTATTTT.

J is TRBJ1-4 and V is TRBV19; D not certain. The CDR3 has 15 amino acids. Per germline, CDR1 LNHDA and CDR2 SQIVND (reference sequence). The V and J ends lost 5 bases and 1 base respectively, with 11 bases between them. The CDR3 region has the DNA TGTGCCAGTAGTGGAGGTCACAGAACTAATGAAAAACTGTTTTTT. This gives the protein CASSGGHRTNEKLFF.

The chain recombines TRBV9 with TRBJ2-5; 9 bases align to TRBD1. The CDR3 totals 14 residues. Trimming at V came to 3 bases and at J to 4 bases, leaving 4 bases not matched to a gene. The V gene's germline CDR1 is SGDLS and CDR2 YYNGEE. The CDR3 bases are TGTGCCAGCAGCGACAGGGGGCTGGGAGAGACCCAGTACTTC. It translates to CASSDRGLGETQYF.

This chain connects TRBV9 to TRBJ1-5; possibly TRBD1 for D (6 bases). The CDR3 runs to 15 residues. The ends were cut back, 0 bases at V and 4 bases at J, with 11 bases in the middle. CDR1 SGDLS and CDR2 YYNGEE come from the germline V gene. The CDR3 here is CASSVGTQGNQPQHF. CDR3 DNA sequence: TGTGCCAGCAGCGTAGGGACCCAGGGGAATCAGCCCCAGCATTTT.

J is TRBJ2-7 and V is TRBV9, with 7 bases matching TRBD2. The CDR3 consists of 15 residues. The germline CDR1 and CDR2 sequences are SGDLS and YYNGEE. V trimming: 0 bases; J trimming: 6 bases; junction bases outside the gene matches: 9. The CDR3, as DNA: TGTGCCAGCAGCGTAGATCCCTCGGGGGAGGGCGAGCAGTACTTC. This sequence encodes CASSVDPSGEGEQYF. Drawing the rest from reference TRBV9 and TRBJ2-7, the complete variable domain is DSGVTQTPKHLITATGQRVTLRCSPRSGDLSVYWYQQSLDQGLQFLIQYYNGEERAKGNILERFSAQQFPDLHSELNLSSLELGDSALYFCASSVDPSGEGEQYFGPGTRLTVT.